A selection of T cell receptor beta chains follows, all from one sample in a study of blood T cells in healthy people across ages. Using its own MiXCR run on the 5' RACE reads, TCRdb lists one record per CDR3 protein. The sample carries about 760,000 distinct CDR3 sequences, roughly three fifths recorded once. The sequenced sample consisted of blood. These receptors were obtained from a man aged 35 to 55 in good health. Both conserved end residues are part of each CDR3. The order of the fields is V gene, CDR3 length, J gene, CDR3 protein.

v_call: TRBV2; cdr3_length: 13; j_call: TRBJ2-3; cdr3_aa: CASSGQNTDTQYF
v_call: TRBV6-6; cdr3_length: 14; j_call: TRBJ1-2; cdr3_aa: CASSYLGGGYGYTF
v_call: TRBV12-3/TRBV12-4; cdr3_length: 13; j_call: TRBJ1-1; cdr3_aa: CASSRSRVTEAFF
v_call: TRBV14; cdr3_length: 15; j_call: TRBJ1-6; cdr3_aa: CASSQDRSRNSPLHF
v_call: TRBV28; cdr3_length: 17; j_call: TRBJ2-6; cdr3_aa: CASSLGNFESGANVLTF
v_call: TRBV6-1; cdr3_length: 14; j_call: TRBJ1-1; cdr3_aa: CASSLGQDYYEAFF
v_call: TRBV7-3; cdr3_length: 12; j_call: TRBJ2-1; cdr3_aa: CASSPDTGEQFF
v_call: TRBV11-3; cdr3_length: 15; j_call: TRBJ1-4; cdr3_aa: CASSSRMTTNEKLFF
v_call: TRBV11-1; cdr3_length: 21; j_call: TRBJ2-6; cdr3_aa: CASSLERGGRPSSSGANVLTF
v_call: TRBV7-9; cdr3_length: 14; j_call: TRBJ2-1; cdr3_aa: CASSQQTVYNEQFF
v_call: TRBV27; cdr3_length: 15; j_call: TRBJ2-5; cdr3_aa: CASSLRRGGGETQYF
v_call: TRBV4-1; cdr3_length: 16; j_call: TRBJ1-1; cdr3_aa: CASSRLGVLMNTEAFF
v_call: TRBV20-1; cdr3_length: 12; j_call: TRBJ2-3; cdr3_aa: CSARRGTDTQYF
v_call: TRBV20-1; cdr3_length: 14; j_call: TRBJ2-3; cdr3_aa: CSAELRDGTDTQYF
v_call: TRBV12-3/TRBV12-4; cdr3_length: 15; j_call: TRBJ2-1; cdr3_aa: CAGSSQGRGSNEQFF
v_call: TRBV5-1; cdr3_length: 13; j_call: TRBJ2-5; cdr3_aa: CASSVRGVETQYF
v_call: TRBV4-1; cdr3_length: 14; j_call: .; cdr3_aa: CASSLGLSYNEQYF
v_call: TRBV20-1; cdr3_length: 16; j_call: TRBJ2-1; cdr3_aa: CSARDQWSGRYNEQFF
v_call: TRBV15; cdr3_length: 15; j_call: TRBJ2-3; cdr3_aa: CATSTTGALGDTQYF
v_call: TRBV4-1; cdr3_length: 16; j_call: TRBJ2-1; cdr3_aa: CASARPDSKSENEQFF
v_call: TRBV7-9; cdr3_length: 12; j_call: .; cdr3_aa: CASSPRDGEQYF
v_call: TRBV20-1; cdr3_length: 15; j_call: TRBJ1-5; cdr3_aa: CSAEDRGNSNQPQHF